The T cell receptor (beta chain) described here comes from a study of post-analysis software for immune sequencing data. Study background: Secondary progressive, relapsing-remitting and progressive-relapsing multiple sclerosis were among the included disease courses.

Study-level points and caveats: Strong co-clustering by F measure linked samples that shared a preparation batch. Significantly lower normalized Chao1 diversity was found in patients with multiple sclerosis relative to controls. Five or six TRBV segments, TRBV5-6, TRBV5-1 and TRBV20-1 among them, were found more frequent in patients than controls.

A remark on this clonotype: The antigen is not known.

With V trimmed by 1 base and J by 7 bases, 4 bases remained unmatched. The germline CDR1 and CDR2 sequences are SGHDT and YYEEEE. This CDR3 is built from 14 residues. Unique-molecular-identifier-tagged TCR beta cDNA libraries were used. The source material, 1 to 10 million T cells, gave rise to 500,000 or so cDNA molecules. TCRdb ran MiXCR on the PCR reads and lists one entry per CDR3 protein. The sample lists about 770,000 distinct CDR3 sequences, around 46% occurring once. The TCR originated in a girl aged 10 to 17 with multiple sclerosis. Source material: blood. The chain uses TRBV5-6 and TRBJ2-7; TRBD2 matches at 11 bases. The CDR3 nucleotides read TGTGCCAGCAGCTTGACTAGCGGGAGATGGGAGCAGTACTTC. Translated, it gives CASSLTSGRWEQYF.